This TCR beta chain was documented in a study of control samples from healthy donors and cancer patients. The repertoire was sequenced with immunoSEQ multiplex PCR; TCRdb's copy has only in-frame clones and lacks some. The profile shows more than 85,000 clones, 88% of them singletons. V was pared by 0 bases and J by 1 base, with 12 bases between. Germline V lookup: CDR1 KGHSH, CDR2 LQKENI. The CDR3 covers 16 residues. This chain links TRBV18 with TRBJ1-1, with D unclear. What was sequenced was PBMCs. The TCR was taken from a woman in her sixties with lung cancer. The CDR3 DNA reads as TGTGCCAGCTCACCACCGCGGTCAGGTGGGAACACTGAAGCTTTCTTT. This encodes CASSPPRSGGNTEAFF.